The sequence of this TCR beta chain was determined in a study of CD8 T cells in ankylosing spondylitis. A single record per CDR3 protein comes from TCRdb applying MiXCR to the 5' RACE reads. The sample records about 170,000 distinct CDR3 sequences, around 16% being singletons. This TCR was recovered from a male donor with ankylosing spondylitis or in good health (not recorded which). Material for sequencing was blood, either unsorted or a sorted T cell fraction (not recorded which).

As DNA, the CDR3 is TGCGCCAGCAGCCGGGACAGGGAAATTCGTATTCAGTACTTC. Protein: CASSRDREIRIQYF. The chain combines TRBV5-1 with TRBJ2-4; 9 bases are a match to TRBD1. V shed 4 bases and J 10 bases; nucleotides not matched to a gene: 9. Germline V gives CDR1 SGHRS, CDR2 YFSETQ. CDR3 size: 14 residues.